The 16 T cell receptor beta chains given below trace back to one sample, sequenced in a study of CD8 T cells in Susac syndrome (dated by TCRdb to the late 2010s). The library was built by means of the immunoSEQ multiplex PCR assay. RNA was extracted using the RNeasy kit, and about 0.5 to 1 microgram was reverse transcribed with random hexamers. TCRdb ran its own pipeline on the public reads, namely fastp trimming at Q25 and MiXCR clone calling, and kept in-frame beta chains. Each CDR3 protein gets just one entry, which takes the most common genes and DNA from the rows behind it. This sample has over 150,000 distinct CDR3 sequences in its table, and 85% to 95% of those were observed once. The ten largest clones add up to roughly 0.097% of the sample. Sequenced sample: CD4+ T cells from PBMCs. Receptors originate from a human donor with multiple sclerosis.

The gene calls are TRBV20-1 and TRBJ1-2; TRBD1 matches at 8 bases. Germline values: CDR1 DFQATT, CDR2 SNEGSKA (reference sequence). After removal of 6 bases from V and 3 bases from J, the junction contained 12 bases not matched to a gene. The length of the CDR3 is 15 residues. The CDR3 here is CSAKNNRGMDYGYTF. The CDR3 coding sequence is TGCAGTGCAAAGAACAACAGGGGGATGGACTATGGCTACACCTTC.

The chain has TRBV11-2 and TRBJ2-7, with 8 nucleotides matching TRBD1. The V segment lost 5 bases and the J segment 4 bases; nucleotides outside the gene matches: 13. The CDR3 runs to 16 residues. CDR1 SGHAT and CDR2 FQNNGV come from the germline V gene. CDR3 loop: CASSPRGQGLGYEQYF. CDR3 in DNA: TGTGCCAGCAGCCCCCGCGGACAGGGTCTCGGGTACGAGCAGTACTTC.

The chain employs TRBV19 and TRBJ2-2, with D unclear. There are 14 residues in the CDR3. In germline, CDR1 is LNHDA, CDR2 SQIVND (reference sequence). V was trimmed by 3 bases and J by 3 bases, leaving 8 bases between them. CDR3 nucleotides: TGTGCCAGTAGTATGACGTCCGACACCGGGGAGCTGTTTTTT. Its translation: CASSMTSDTGELFF.

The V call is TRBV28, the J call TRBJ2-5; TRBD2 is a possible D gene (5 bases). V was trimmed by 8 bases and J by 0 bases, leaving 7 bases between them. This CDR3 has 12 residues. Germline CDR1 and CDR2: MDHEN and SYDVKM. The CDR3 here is CASGGDQETQYF. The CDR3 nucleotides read TGTGCCAGCGGAGGCGACCAAGAGACCCAGTACTTC.

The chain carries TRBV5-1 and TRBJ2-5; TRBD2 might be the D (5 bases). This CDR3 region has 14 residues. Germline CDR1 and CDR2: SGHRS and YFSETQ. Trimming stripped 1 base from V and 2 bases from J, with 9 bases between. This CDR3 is CASSLQRRQETQYF. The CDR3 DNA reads TGCGCCAGCAGCTTGCAGCGGCGACAAGAGACCCAGTACTTC.

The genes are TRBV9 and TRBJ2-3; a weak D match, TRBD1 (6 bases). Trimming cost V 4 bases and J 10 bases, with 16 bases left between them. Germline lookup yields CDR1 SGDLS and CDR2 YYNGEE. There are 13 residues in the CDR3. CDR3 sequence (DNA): TGTGCCAGCAGCCCCCGTACAGGGAAAGCGCAGTATTTT. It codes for CASSPRTGKAQYF.

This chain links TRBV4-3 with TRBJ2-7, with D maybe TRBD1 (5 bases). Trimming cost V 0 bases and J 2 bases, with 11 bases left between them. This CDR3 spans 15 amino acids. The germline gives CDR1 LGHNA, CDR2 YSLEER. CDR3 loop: CASSQEGTGTYEQYF. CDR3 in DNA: TGCGCCAGCAGCCAAGAAGGAACAGGTACCTACGAGCAGTACTTC.

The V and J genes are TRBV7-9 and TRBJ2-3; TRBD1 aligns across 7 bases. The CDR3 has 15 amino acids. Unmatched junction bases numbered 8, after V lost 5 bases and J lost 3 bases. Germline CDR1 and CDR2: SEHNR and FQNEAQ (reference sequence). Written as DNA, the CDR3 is TGTGCCAGCAGCCTACAGGGGACGGGAACAGATACGCAGTATTTT. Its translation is CASSLQGTGTDTQYF.

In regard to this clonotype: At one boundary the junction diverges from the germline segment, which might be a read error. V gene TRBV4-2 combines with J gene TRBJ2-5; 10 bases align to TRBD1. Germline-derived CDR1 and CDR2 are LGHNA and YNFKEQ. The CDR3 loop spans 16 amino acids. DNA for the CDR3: TGTGCCAGCAGCCGACTTTCGGGACAGGGGCAAGGGACCCAGTACTTC. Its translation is CASSRLSGQGQGTQYF.

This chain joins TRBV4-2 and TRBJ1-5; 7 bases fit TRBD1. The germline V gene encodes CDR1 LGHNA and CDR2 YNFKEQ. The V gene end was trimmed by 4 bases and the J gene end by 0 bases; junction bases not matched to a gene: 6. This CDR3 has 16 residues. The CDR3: CASSRGGDSSNQPQHF. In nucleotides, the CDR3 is TGTGCCAGCAGCCGCGGTGGGGACAGTAGCAATCAGCCCCAGCATTTT.

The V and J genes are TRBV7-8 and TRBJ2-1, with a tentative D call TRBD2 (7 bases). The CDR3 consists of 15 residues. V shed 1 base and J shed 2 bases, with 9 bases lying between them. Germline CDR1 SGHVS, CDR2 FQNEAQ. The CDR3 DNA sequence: TGTGCCAGCAGCTTAGAGGGGGGGACCTACAATGAGCAGTTCTTC. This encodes CASSLEGGTYNEQFF.

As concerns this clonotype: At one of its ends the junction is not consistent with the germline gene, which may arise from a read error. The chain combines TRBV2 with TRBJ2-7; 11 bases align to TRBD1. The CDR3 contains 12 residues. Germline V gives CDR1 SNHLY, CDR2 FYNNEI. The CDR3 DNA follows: TGTGCCAGCAGTTGGATCGGGACAGGGGGGGACTTC. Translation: CASSWIGTGGDF.

CDR3 coding DNA: TGTGCCAGCAGTGAAAACCAGGGACAGGGGCAGGGCTACACCTTC. It codes for CASSENQGQGQGYTF. The chain employs TRBV25-1 and TRBJ1-2; 10 bases agree with TRBD1. V shed 2 bases and J 8 bases; nucleotides not matched to a gene: 8. CDR3 length equals 15 residues. The germline gives CDR1 MGHDK, CDR2 SYGVNS.

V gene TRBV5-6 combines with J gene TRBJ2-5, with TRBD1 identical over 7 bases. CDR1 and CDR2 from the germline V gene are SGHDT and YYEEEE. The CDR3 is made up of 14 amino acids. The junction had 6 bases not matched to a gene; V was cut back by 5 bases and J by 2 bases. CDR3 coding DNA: TGTGCCAGCAGTTACCCGGGACAGCAAGAGACCCAGTACTTC. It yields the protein CASSYPGQQETQYF.

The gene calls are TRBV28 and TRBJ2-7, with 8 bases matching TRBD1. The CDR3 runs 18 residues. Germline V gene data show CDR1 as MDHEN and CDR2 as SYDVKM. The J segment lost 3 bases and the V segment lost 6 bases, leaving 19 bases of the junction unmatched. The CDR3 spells CASRLSPRLRDRNYEQYF. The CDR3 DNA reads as TGTGCCAGCAGATTAAGTCCCCGCCTGAGGGACAGGAACTACGAGCAGTACTTC.

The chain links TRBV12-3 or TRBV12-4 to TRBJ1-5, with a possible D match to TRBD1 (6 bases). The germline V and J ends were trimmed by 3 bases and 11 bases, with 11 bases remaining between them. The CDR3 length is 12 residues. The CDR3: CASSLQGRAQHF. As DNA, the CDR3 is TGTGCCAGCAGTTTGCAGGGGAGGGCCCAGCATTTT.